The present entry profiles one T cell receptor (beta chain) with its context. The antigen remains unidentified. Profiling relied on immunoSEQ multiplex PCR, and the TCRdb table lists in-frame clones only, not all of them. This table holds 72,000 or so clones, 80% to 85% found once. Germline lookup yields CDR1 LNHDA and CDR2 SQIVND (reference sequence). V lost 6 bases and J lost 6, with 20 bases in between. The CDR3 has 15 amino acids. The sample originates from a study of OX40 agonist ivuxolimab in advanced cancers. On the study more broadly: Ivuxolimab doses were 0.01, 0.1, 0.3, 1.5, 3 or 10 mg/kg every 2 weeks. Cohort: approximately 83% men, mean age about 62, aged about 20 to 80. Study-wide results and limits: Certain nonresponders likewise exhibited a low normalized T-cell clonal expansion. The investigators did not determine what antigen specificity the expanded peripheral T cells had.

This receptor was obtained from an adult with an advanced solid tumor such as melanoma, head and neck, liver or kidney cancer. V and J are TRBV19 and TRBJ1-1; D is perhaps TRBD1 (5 bases). Source: CD4+ or CD8+ T cells sorted from blood, taken in a trial of the OX40 agonist ivuxolimab. The CDR3 here is CASSDPGRVGPEAFF. CDR3 nucleotides: TGTGCCAGTAGCGACCCGGGGCGCGTGGGCCCTGAAGCTTTCTTT.